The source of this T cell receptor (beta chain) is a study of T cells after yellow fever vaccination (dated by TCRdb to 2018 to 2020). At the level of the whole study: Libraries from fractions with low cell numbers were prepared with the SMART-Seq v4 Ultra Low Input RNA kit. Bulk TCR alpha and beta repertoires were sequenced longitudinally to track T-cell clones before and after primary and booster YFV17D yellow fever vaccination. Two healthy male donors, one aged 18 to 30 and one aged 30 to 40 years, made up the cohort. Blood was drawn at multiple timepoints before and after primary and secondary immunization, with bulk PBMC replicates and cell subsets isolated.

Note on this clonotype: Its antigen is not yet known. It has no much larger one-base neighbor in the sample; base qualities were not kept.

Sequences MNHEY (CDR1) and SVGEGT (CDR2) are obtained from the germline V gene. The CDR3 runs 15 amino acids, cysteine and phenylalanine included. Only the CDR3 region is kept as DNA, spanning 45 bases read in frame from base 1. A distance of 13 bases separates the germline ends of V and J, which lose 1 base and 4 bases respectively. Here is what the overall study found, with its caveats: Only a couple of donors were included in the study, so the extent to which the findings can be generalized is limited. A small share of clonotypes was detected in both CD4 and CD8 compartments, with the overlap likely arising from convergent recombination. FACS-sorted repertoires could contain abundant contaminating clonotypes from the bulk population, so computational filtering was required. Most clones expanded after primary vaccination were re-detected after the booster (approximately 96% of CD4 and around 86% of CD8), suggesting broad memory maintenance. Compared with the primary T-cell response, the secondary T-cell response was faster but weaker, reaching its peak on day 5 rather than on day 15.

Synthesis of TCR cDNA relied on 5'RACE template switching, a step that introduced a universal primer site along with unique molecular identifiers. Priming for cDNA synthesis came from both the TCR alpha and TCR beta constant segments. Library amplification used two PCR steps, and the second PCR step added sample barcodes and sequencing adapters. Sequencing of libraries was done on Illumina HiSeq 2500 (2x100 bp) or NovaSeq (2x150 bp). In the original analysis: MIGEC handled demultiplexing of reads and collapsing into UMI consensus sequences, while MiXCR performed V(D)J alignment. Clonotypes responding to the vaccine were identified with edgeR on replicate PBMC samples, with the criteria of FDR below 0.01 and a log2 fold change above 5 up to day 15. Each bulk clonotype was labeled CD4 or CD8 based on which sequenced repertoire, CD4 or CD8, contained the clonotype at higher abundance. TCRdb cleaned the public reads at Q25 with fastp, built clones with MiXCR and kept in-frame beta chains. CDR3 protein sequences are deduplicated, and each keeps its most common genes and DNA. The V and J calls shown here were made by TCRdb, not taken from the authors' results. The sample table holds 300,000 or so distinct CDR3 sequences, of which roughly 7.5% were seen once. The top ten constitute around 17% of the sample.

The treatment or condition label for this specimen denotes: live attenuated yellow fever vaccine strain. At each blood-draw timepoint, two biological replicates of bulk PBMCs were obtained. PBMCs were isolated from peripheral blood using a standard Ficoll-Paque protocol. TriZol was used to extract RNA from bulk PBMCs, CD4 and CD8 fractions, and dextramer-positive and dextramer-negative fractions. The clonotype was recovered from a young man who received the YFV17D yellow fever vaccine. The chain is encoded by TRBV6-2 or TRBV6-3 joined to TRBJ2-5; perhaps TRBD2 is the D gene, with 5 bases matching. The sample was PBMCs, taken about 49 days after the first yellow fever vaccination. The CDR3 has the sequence CASSYWLASPETQYF. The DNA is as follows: TGTGCCAGCAGTTACTGGCTAGCTTCCCCAGAGACCCAGTACTTC.